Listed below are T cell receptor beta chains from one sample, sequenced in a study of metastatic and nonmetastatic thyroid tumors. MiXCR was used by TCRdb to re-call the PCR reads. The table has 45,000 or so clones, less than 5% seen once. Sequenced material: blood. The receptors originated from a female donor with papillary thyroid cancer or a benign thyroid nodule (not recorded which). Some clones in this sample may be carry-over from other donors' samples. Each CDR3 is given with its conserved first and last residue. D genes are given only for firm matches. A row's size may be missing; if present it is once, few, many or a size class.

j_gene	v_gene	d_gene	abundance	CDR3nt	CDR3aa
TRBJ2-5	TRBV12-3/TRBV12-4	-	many	TGTGCCAGCAGTCCCTTACGCACAGGGCCGGAGACCCAGTACTTC	CASSPLRTGPETQYF
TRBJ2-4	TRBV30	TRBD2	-	TGTGCCTGGAGTGTGGCCGGGGGGATTCAGTACTTC	CAWSVAGGIQYF
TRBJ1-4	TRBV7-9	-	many	TGTGCCAGCAGCTCGTGGCCTCGACAGCCGGGGGAAAAACTGTTTTTT	CASSSWPRQPGEKLFF
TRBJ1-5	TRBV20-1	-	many	TGCAGTGCTAGCGATCCTACCGACGGGAATCAGCCCCAGCATTTT	CSASDPTDGNQPQHF
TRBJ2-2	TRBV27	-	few	TGTGCCAGCATCCCGAGGCGCGCTTACACCGGGGAGCTGTTTTTT	CASIPRRAYTGELFF
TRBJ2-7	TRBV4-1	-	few	TGCGCCAGCAGCCAAGACGCCATCTCCCTAGCTGCCTACGAGCAGTACTTC	CASSQDAISLAAYEQYF
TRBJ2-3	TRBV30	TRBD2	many	TGTGCCTGGAGTCTCTCCGGGACTAGAGCACGAGATACGCAGTATTTT	CAWSLSGTRARDTQYF
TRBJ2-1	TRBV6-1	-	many	TGTGCCAGCAGTGAAGCGGGAGGCTCCTACAATGAGCAGTTCTTC	CASSEAGGSYNEQFF
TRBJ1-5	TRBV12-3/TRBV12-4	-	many	TGTGCCAGCAGTTCCTCTGGGGGCCCCAATCAGCCCCAGCATTTT	CASSSSGGPNQPQHF
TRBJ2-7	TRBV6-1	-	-	TGTGCCAGCAGTCCGTGGCCGCGGGGCTCCTACGAGCAGTACTTC	CASSPWPRGSYEQYF
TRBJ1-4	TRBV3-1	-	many	TGTGCCAGCAGCCATCGGGTGGACAGACTGGTTTTT	CASSHRVDRLVF
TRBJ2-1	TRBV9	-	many	TGTGCCAGCAGCGTAGTGGGGGGATTTGAGCAGTTCTTC	CASSVVGGFEQFF
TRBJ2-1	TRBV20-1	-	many	TGCAGTGCTGGCGACACACAAAGGGGCAATGAGCAGTTCTTC	CSAGDTQRGNEQFF
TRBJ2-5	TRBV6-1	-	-	TGTGCCAGAAGACAGAGTACCCAAGAGACCCAGTATTTC	CARRQSTQETQYF
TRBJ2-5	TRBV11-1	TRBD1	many	TGTGCCAGCAGCCTGGGACAGGGGGGGGAGACCCAGTACTTC	CASSLGQGGETQYF
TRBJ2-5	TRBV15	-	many	TGTGCCACCAGCAGAAGCAGGGTTGGGGAGACCCAGTACTTC	CATSRSRVGETQYF
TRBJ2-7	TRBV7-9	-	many	TGTGCCAGCAGCTTAGACAACCCGGGACACATACCCCTGAAGTCCTTC	CASSLDNPGHIPLKSF
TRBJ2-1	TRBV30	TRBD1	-	TGTGCCTGGACCTGGACAGGGAACTACCTCTCCTACAATGAGCAGTTCTTC	CAWTWTGNYLSYNEQFF
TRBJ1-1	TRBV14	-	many	TGTGCCAGCAGCCACCTTCGACAGGCTGAAGCTTTCTTT	CASSHLRQAEAFF
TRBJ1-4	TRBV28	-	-	TGTGCCAGCAGGGGGGGAGGGGAAAAACTGTTTTTT	CASRGGGEKLFF
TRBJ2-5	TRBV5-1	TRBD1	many	TGCGCCAGCAGCTTGGCCTGGACAGGGCGGGAGACCCAGTACTTC	CASSLAWTGRETQYF
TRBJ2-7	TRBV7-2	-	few	TGTGCCAGCAGCCCGGTTAGCGTGGCTACCTCCCACGAGCAGTACTTC	CASSPVSVATSHEQYF
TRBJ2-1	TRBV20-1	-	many	TGCAGTGCTAGAAAGGACACGGCTGAGCAGTTCTTC	CSARKDTAEQFF
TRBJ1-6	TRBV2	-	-	TGTGCCAGCACTCAGAGGAGCTCCTATAATTCACCCCTCCACTTT	CASTQRSSYNSPLHF
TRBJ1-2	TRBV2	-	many	TGTGCCAGCAGTTGGCCGTGGGGTTCCTATGGCTACACCTTC	CASSWPWGSYGYTF
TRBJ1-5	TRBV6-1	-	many	TGTGCCTCCTGGGGAGATTCTTATAGCAATCAGCCCCAGCATTTT	CASWGDSYSNQPQHF
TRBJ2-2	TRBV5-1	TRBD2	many	TGCGCCAGCAGCTTGACCTACGGACAGCTAGCGGGATACACCGGGGAGCTGTTTTTT	CASSLTYGQLAGYTGELFF
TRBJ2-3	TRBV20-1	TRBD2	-	TGCAGTGCTAGCGGGCCTAGCGGGAGGAGGAGGGTCACAGATACGCAGTATTTT	CSASGPSGRRRVTDTQYF
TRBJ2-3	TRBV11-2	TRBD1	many	TGTGCCAGCAGCTGGGGGACAGGGCTGAATACAGATACGCAGTATTTT	CASSWGTGLNTDTQYF
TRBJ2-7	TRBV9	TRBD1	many	TGTGCCAGCAGCCCCCAAGGACAGGGGGCCTACGAGCAGTACTTC	CASSPQGQGAYEQYF
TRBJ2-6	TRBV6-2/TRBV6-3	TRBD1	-	TGTGCCAGCAATATGGGACAGGTGGGTGGGGCCAACGTCCTGACTTTC	CASNMGQVGGANVLTF
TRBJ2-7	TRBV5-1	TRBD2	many	TGCGCCAGCAGCTTGGAAACTAGCGGGAGAATCTTTCCCCACGAGCAGTACTTC	CASSLETSGRIFPHEQYF
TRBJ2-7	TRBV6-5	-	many	TGTGCCAGCAGTTACGAGGCTAGCGGAGGGGGCTACGAGCAGTACTTC	CASSYEASGGGYEQYF